The 23 T cell receptor beta chains given below trace back to one sample, sequenced in a study of T cells in Graves' hyperthyroidism and ophthalmopathy. Regions amplified from RNA transcripts were the TCR beta CDR3 regions. Carried out on the TCR CDR3, a first-round RT-PCR used the HTBI primer set. MiXCR was run by TCRdb on the multiplex PCR reads, yielding one entry per CDR3 protein. The sample holds about 200,000 distinct CDR3 sequences, less than 20% seen once. Sequencing input: blood. The receptor set was obtained from a woman in her fifties or sixties with Graves' hyperthyroidism.

V gene TRBV20-1 combines with J gene TRBJ2-1; 14 bases fit TRBD2. With the DNA end fitting TRBJ2-7 better, the J assignment may be wrong. There are 18 residues in the CDR3. In germline, CDR1 is DFQATT, CDR2 SNEGSKA (reference sequence). In DNA form, the CDR3 reads TGCAGTGCCAGGGGACTAGCGGGAGCCGCAAGCTCCTACAATGAGCAGTACTTC. This codes for CSARGLAGAASSYNEQYF.

The chain couples TRBV5-1 to TRBJ2-1; D remains ambiguous. Germline CDR1 reads SGHRS; CDR2 reads YFSETQ. This CDR3 has 14 residues. Between the trimmed V and J ends, which lost 3 bases and 5 bases, there was a span of 12 bases. The CDR3 spells CASSSEVDDNEQFF. DNA of the CDR3: TGCGCCAGCAGCTCAGAGGTGGACGACAATGAGCAGTTCTTC.

In this sample, this clonotype turned up a few times. The chain joins TRBV6-1 to TRBJ1-4; the D gene is possibly TRBD1 (6 bases). Trimming left V 6 bases short and J 4 bases short, with 12 bases between. The CDR3 covers 14 residues. Germline V CDR1 and CDR2: MNHNS, SASEGT. The CDR3, as DNA: TGTGCCAGCAGCCTCGGACAGCATAATGAAAAACTGTTTTTT. Translating gives CASSLGQHNEKLFF.

This clonotype was detected a few times. An end of the junction differs from the germline gene, which may be a read error. The rearrangement joins TRBV15 to TRBJ2-1; D is uncertain. CDR1 and CDR2 (germline): LNHNV, YYDKDF (reference sequence). The CDR3 is 13 residues long. In DNA form, the CDR3 reads TGTGCCGCCAGCAGAGATCGTATAGATGAGCAGTTCTTC. Residues: CAASRDRIDEQFF. Supplemented by reference TRBV15 and TRBJ2-1, the full variable domain reads DAMVIQNPRYQVTQFGKPVTLSCSQTLNHNVMYWYQQKSSQAPKLLFHYYDKDFNNEADTPDNFQSRRPNTSFCFLDIRSPGLGDTAMYLCAASRDRIDEQFFGPGTRLTVL.

This clonotype appeared a few times. The chain has TRBV12-3 or TRBV12-4 and TRBJ1-5, with unresolved D. Trimming pared 3 bases from V and 6 bases from J, leaving 12 bases between. The CDR3 runs 14 residues. CDR3 bases: TGTGCCAGCAGTTTTTTGTCGGGCCCTCAGCCCCAGCATTTT. This translates into CASSFLSGPQPQHF.

Only one count was recorded for this clonotype. Being one base from a much bigger clone, this may be a read error. This chain joins TRBV7-9 and TRBJ2-5, with D possibly TRBD2 on 6 matching bases. The end of the DNA fits TRBJ2-1 better, so the J call may be wrong. The CDR3 is 12 amino acids. In germline, CDR1 is SEHNR, CDR2 FQNEAQ (reference sequence). In DNA form, the CDR3 reads TGTGCCAGCAAATCAGGCGCGGGGACCCAGTTCTTC. It yields the protein CASKSGAGTQFF.

This clonotype was recorded many times. The rearrangement joins TRBV7-9 to TRBJ1-1, with D possibly being TRBD1 (5 bases). The V end lost 7 bases, the J end lost 5 bases, and 14 bases lay between the germline ends. The germline CDR1 and CDR2 sequences are SEHNR and FQNEAQ (reference sequence). The CDR3 has 13 residues. The CDR3 region is CASTPSGRTEAFF. CDR3 DNA: TGTGCCAGCACCCCCTCAGGGCGGACTGAAGCTTTCTTT.

A few counts support this clonotype. The V and J genes are TRBV29-1 and TRBJ2-7; weak D call: TRBD1 (6 bases). Germline lookup yields CDR1 SQVTM and CDR2 ANQGSEA. The ends were cut back, 6 bases at V and 3 bases at J, with 18 bases in the middle. The CDR3 loop spans 14 amino acids. CDR3 sequence: CSVSTRDKRYEQYF. As DNA, the CDR3 is TGCAGCGTAAGCACCCGGGACAAACGCTACGAGCAGTACTTC.

In the case of this clonotype: This clone may be a read error of a much larger clone one base away. V usage is TRBV7-2 and J usage is TRBJ2-7; no firm D call. Germline V gives CDR1 SGHTA, CDR2 FQGNSA. The length of the CDR3 is 14 residues. The CDR3 region is CAGSPFGGPYEQYF. The CDR3 bases are TGTGCCGGCAGCCCCTTCGGTGGGCCCTACGAGCAGTACTTC.

This clonotype was recorded once. The chain combines TRBV5-8 with TRBJ2-1; 7 bases are shared with TRBD2. The CDR3 is made up of 18 amino acids. J lost 8 bases, V lost 0 bases, and 17 bases had no gene match. Germline CDR1 is SGHTS and CDR2 is YDEGEE. The CDR3 loop reads CASSLVVGQGGFWYEQFF. The CDR3 coding sequence is TGTGCCAGCAGCTTGGTAGTAGGGCAGGGAGGGTTTTGGTATGAGCAGTTCTTC.

At least ten counts were recorded for this clonotype. The CDR3 DNA reads TGTGCCAGCAGTTGGGACAGTTATGGCTACACCTTC. Encoded protein: CASSWDSYGYTF. The chain combines TRBV28 with TRBJ1-2; TRBD1 aligns across 7 bases. This CDR3 spans 12 amino acids. J gave up 5 bases and V 4 bases, and 1 base lay outside the gene matches. CDR1 MDHEN and CDR2 SYDVKM come from the germline V gene.

In this sample, this clonotype turned up many times. This chain links TRBV10-1 with TRBJ2-3, with 7 bases matching TRBD1. CDR3 length: 17 amino acids. V trimming: 6 bases; J trimming: 0 bases; junction bases outside the gene matches: 12. The V gene's germline CDR1 is WNHNN and CDR2 SYGVQD (reference sequence). The CDR3 DNA is TGCGCCAGCAGCAACCGTATCGGGACAGCTAGCACAGATACGCAGTATTTT. Translation gives CASSNRIGTASTDTQYF.

This clonotype was counted only a few times. The chain combines TRBV18 with TRBJ2-1; 12 bases are a match to TRBD2. The V segment lost 2 bases and the J segment 4 bases; nucleotides outside the gene matches: 6. This CDR3 spans 17 amino acids. In germline, CDR1 is KGHSH, CDR2 LQKENI. CDR3 loop: CASSPSTSGSGYNEQFF. As DNA, the CDR3 is TGTGCCAGCTCACCATCGACTAGCGGGAGTGGGTACAATGAGCAGTTCTTC.

The chain has TRBV20-1 and TRBJ2-7, with D unclear. Germline-derived CDR1 and CDR2 are DFQATT and SNEGSKA (reference sequence). This CDR3 contains 11 residues. Trimming pared 8 bases from V and 0 bases from J, leaving 8 bases between. CDR3 protein: CSTTYSYEQYF. The DNA for the CDR3 is TGCAGTACAACCTACTCCTACGAGCAGTACTTC.

This clonotype was seen repeatedly, ten times or more. J is TRBJ2-5 and V is TRBV12-3 or TRBV12-4; no definite D call. V lost 3 bases and J lost 0, with 20 bases in between. The CDR3 is made up of 18 amino acids. CDR3 protein: CASSFVQQDISYQETQYF. CDR3 DNA: TGTGCCAGCAGTTTCGTGCAGCAAGATATTTCGTACCAAGAGACCCAGTACTTC.

Ten or more counts support this clonotype. V and J are TRBV28 and TRBJ1-2; D uncertain. CDR3 size: 14 residues. Germline CDR1 reads MDHEN; CDR2 reads SYDVKM. The V end was cut by 8 bases, the J end by 8 bases, with 21 bases between. In nucleotides, the CDR3 is TGTGCCAGCGCCTTAAGGGCCAGTGGGGTAGGCTACACCTTC. Translated, it gives CASALRASGVGYTF.

In its sample, this clonotype was seen a few times. The V gene is TRBV29-1, the J gene TRBJ2-7, with 8 positions matching TRBD1. V was clipped by 6 bases and J by 2 bases; unmatched bases: 12. Germline CDR1 and CDR2: SQVTM and ANQGSEA. The CDR3 consists of 15 residues. CDR3 bases: TGCAGCGTCAGAGGGTACAGGACAGGGACCTACGAGCAGTACTTC. This sequence encodes CSVRGYRTGTYEQYF.

The V call is TRBV3-1, the J call TRBJ2-4; D gene ambiguous. Germline CDR1 LGHDT, CDR2 YNNKEL (reference sequence). CDR3 size: 18 residues. V lost 0 bases, J lost 0 bases, and 15 bases lay in between. DNA for the CDR3: TGTGCCAGCAGCCAAGACGGGCACAGAGTTTCAGCCAAAAACATTCAGTACTTC. Translation: CASSQDGHRVSAKNIQYF.

This clonotype was detected only a few times. Written as DNA, the CDR3 is TGTGCTAGTGACAGGAGCTCCTACAATGAGCAGTTCTTC. Translation: CASDRSSYNEQFF. The chain couples TRBV12-5 to TRBJ2-1; D perhaps matches TRBD1 (5 bases). The CDR3 loop spans 13 amino acids. Germline-derived CDR1 and CDR2 are LGHNT and FRNRAP. Trimming shortened V by 7 bases and J by 0 bases, and 7 bases separated the two germline ends.

This clonotype showed up many times. The rearrangement joins TRBV20-1 to TRBJ1-1; 9 nucleotides align to TRBD1. The germline gives CDR1 DFQATT, CDR2 SNEGSKA (reference sequence). This CDR3 comprises 14 residues. Trimming removed 2 bases from V and 2 bases from J; junction bases left unmatched: 3. This CDR3 reads CSARTTGGNTEAFF. The DNA for the CDR3 is TGCAGTGCTAGAACCACAGGGGGCAACACTGAAGCTTTCTTT.

A few counts support this clonotype. The J gene is TRBJ2-7, the V gene TRBV5-1; 8 bases match TRBD1. There are 15 residues in the CDR3. V shed 2 bases and J 3 bases; nucleotides not matched to a gene: 7. Germline lookup yields CDR1 SGHRS and CDR2 YFSETQ. The CDR3 nucleotides read TGCGCCAGCAGCTTACAGGACAGGGATATCTACGAGCAGTACTTC. Encoded protein: CASSLQDRDIYEQYF.

This clonotype was picked up a small number of times. J is TRBJ1-6 and V is TRBV14; TRBD1 agrees at 7 bases. The length of the CDR3 is 14 residues. Germline trimming cut 8 bases from V and 9 bases from J; bases unmatched to any gene: 10. Germline V gives CDR1 SGHDN, CDR2 FVKESK. CDR3 in amino acids: CASSWTGSRSPLHF. CDR3 nucleotides: TGTGCCAGCTCCTGGACAGGCAGCCGTTCACCCCTCCACTTT.

Ten or more counts support this clonotype. The J gene is TRBJ2-3, the V gene TRBV6-1; 7 positions agree with TRBD1. Trimming removed 6 bases from V and 2 bases from J; junction bases left unmatched: 8. The CDR3 is 15 residues long. In germline, CDR1 is MNHNS, CDR2 SASEGT. As DNA, the CDR3 is TGTGCCAGCAGCAGACCGGGACAGCACACAGATACGCAGTATTTT. This translates into CASSRPGQHTDTQYF.